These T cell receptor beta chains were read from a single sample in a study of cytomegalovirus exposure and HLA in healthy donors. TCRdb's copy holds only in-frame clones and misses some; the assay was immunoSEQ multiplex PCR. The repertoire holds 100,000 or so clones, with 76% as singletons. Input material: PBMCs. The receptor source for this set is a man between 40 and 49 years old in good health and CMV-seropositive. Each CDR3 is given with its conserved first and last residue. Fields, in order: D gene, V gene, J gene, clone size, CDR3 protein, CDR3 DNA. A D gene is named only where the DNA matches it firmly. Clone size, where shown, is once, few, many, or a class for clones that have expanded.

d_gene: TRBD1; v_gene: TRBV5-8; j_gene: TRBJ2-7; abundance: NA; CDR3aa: CASSYQPGQGGYEQYF; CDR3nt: TGTGCCAGCAGCTACCAACCGGGACAGGGCGGGTACGAGCAGTACTTC
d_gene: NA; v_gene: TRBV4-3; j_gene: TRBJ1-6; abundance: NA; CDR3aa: CASSLSRGGYNSPLHF; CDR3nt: TGCGCCAGCAGCTTATCCAGGGGCGGCTATAATTCACCCCTCCACTTT
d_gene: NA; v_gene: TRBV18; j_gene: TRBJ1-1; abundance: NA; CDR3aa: CASSSDRNTEAFF; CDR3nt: TGTGCCAGCTCATCCGACAGGAACACTGAAGCTTTCTTT
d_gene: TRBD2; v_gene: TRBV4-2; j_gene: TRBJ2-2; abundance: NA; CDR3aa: CASSQELAGMFGELFF; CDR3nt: TGTGCCAGCAGCCAAGAACTAGCGGGAATGTTCGGGGAGCTGTTTTTT
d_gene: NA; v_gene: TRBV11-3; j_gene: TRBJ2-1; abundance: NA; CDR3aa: CASSLPSGTTYNEQFF; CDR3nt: TGTGCCAGCAGCTTACCAAGCGGAACTACATACAATGAGCAGTTCTTC
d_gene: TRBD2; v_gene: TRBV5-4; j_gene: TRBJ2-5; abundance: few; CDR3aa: CASSLDSGRETQYF; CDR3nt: TGTGCCAGCAGCTTGGATAGCGGGAGGGAGACCCAGTACTTC
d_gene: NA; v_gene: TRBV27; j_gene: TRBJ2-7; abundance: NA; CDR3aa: CASNKRTPGAGQYF; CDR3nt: TGTGCCAGCAACAAGAGGACGCCAGGGGCTGGGCAGTACTTC
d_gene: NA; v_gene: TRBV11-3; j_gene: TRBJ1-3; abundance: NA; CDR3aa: CASSLTNTGNTIYF; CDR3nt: TGTGCCAGCAGCTTAACAAATACTGGAAACACCATATATTTT
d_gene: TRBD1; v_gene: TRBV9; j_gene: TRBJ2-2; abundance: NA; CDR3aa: CASRGQGGGTGELFF; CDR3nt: TGTGCCAGCAGGGGACAGGGGGGTGGAACCGGGGAGCTGTTTTTT
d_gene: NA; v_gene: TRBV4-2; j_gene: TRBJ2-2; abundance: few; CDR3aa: CASRASAGEIGGELFF; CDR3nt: TGTGCCAGCAGGGCGTCGGCAGGGGAAATCGGCGGGGAGCTGTTTTTT
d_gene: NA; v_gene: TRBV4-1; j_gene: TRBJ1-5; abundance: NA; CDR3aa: CASSQESSGNQPQHF; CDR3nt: TGCGCCAGCAGCCAAGAATCGAGTGGCAATCAGCCCCAGCATTTT
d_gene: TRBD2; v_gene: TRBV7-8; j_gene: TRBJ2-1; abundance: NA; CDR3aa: CASSPPSGATGGEQFF; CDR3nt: TGTGCCAGCAGCCCCCCCTCCGGGGCGACGGGGGGTGAGCAGTTCTTC
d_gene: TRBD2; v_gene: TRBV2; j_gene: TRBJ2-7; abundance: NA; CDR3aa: CASKGRVHEQYF; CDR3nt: TGTGCCAGCAAGGGGAGGGTACACGAGCAGTACTTC
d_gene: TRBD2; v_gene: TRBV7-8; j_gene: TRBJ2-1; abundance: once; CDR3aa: CASTLLIAGGPSYNEQFF; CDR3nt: TGTGCCAGCACCTTACTAATAGCGGGAGGGCCCTCCTACAATGAGCAGTTCTTC
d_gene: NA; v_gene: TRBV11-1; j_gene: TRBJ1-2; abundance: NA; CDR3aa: CTSSLSSVANYGYTF; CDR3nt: TGTACCAGCAGCTTAAGTAGTGTAGCTAACTATGGCTACACCTTC
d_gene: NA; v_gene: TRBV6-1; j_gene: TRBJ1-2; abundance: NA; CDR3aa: CALRGDRASLGYTF; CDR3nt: TGTGCCTTGCGGGGGGATAGGGCTTCCCTTGGCTACACCTTC
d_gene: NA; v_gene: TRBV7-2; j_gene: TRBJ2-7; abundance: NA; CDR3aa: CASSLVGEQYF; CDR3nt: TGTGCCAGCAGCTTAGTCGGCGAGCAGTACTTC
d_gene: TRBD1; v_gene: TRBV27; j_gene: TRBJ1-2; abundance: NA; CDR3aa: CASSSDPRTGNYGYTF; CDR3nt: TGTGCCAGCAGTTCCGACCCCCGGACAGGGAACTATGGCTACACCTTC
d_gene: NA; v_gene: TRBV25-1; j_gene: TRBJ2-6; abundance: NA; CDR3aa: CASSDTGKAGANGLTF; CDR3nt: TGTGCCAGCAGTGATACAGGGAAAGCTGGGGCCAACGGCCTGACTTTC
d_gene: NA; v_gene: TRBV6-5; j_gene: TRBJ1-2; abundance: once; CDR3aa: CAIRDPGTGKDGYTF; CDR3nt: TGTGCCATCCGGGACCCTGGGACTGGGAAGGATGGCTACACCTTC
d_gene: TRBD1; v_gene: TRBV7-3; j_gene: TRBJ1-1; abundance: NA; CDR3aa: CASSLFPIRRQGVDTEAFF; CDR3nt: TGTGCCAGCAGCTTATTTCCGATTAGAAGACAGGGGGTGGACACTGAAGCTTTCTTT
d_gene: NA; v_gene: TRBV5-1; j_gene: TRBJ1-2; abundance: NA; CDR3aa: CASSLAVGGYYGYTF; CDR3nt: TGCGCCAGCAGCTTGGCTGTCGGCGGCTACTATGGCTACACCTTC
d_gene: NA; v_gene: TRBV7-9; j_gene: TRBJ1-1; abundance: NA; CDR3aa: CASSLENVGFF; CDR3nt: TGTGCCAGCAGCTTAGAAAACGTCGGTTTCTTT
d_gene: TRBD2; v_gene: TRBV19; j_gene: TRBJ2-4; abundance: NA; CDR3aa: CASSIGSSGRALAKNSQYF; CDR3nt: TGTGCCAGTAGTATCGGATCTAGCGGGAGGGCCCTAGCCAAAAACAGTCAGTACTTC
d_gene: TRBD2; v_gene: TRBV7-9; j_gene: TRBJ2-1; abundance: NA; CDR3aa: CASSLSGSGINEQFF; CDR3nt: TGTGCCAGCAGCCTGAGCGGGAGTGGGATCAATGAGCAGTTCTTC
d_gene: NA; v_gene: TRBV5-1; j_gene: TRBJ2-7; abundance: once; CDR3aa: CARRRQDYEQYF; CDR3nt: TGCGCCAGGAGACGGCAGGACTACGAGCAGTACTTC
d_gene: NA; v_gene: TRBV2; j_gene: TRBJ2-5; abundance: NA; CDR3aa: CASSETGTRETQYF; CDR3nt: TGTGCCAGCAGTGAGACCGGGACAAGGGAGACCCAGTACTTC
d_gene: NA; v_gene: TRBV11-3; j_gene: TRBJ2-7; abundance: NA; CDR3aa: CASSFMTDYEQYF; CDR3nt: TGTGCCAGCAGCTTTATGACAGACTACGAGCAGTACTTC
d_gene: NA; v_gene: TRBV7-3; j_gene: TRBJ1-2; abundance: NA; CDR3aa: CASSLTAGFSGYTF; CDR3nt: TGTGCCAGCAGCTTAACGGCGGGGTTCTCTGGCTACACCTTC
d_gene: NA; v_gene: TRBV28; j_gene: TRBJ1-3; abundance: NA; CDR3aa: CASSLRSQGGNTIYF; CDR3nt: TGTGCCAGCAGTCTCCGAAGCCAGGGGGGAAACACCATATATTTT
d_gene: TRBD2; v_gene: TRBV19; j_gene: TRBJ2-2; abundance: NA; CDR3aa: CASSIGGGSAGELFF; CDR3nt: TGTGCCAGTAGTATAGGGGGGGGGTCGGCCGGGGAGCTGTTTTTT
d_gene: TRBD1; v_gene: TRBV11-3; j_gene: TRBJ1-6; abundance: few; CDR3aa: CASSSGQGRTPLHF; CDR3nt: TGTGCCAGCAGCTCGGGACAGGGGAGGACACCCCTCCACTTT
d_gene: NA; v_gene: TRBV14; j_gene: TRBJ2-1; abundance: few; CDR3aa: CASRTGSSYNEQFF; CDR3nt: TGTGCCAGCCGGACCGGGAGCTCCTACAATGAGCAGTTCTTC
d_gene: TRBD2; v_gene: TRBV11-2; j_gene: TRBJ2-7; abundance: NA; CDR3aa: CASSLVGAGEWAQYF; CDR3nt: TGTGCCAGCAGCTTAGTGGGAGCGGGAGAGTGGGCGCAGTACTTC
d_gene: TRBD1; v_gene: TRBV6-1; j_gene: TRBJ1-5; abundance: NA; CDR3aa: CASGTDGQGNQPQHF; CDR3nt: TGTGCCAGCGGGACAGACGGCCAGGGCAATCAGCCCCAGCATTTT
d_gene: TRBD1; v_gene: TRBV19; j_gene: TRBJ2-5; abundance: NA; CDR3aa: CASSMRQGAETQYF; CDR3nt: TGTGCCAGTAGTATGAGACAGGGCGCGGAGACCCAGTACTTC
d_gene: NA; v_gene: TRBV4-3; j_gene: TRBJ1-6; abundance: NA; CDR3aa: CASSQDRGETPLHF; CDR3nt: TGCGCCAGCAGCCAAGATAGGGGTGAGACACCCCTCCACTTT
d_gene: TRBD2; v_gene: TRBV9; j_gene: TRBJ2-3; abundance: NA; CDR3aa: CASSVEHGGAADTQYF; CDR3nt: TGTGCCAGCAGCGTAGAACACGGGGGGGCCGCAGATACGCAGTATTTT
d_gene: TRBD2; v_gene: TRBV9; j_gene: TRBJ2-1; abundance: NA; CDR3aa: CASSALAGGYNEQFF; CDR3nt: TGTGCCAGCAGCGCCCTAGCGGGAGGGTACAATGAGCAGTTCTTC
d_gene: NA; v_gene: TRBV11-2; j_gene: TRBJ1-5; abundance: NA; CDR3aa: CASSLDSGTAGNRQPQHF; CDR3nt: TGTGCCAGCAGCTTAGATAGCGGGACGGCAGGGAACCGTCAGCCCCAGCATTTT
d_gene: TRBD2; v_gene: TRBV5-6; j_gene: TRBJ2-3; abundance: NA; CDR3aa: CASSRSALAGYTDTQYF; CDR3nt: TGTGCCAGCAGCCGGTCTGCACTAGCGGGGTACACAGATACGCAGTATTTT
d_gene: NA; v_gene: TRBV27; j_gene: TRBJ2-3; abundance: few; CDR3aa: CASSLLPDTSTDTQYF; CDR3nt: TGTGCCAGCAGTTTATTGCCTGATACTAGCACAGATACGCAGTATTTT
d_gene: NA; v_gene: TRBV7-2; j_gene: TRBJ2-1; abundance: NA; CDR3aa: CASTAPPFHNEQFF; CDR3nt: TGTGCCAGCACCGCGCCGCCGTTCCACAATGAGCAGTTCTTC
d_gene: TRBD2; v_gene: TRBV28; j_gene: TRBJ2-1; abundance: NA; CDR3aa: CASLGAGGDNSYNEQFF; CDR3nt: TGTGCCAGCTTAGGAGCGGGGGGCGACAACTCCTACAATGAGCAGTTCTTC
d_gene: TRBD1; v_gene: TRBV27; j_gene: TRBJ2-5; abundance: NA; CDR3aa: CASSLRDRGAQYF; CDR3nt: TGTGCCAGCAGTCTTCGGGACAGGGGGGCCCAGTACTTC
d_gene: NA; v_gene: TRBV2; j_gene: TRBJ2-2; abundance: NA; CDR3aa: CASVSWTTNTGELFF; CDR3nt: TGTGCCAGTGTCTCGTGGACAACGAACACCGGGGAGCTGTTTTTT
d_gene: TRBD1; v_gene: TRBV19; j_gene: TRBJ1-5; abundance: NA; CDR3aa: CASSSPGQAVIGNQPQHF; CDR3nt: TGTGCCAGTAGTTCTCCGGGACAGGCGGTGATCGGCAATCAGCCCCAGCATTTT
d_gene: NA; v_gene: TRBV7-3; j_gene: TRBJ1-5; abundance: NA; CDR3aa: CASTILRGYQPQHF; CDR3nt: TGTGCCAGCACCATCCTCCGGGGGTATCAGCCCCAGCATTTT
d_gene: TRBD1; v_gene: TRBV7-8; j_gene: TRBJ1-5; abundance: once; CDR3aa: CASSPSTFGQGGQPQHF; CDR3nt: TGTGCCAGCAGCCCATCTACCTTTGGACAGGGTGGTCAGCCCCAGCATTTT
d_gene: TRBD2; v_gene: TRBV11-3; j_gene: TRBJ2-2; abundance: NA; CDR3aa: CASSPGLAGGPDTGELFF; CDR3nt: TGTGCCAGCAGCCCGGGACTAGCGGGGGGGCCGGACACCGGGGAGCTGTTTTTT
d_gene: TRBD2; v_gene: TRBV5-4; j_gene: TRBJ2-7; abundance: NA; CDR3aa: CASSSSSGSFHEQYF; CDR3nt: TGTGCCAGCAGCTCCTCTAGCGGGAGTTTCCACGAGCAGTACTTC
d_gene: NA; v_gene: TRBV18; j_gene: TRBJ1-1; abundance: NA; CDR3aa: CASSLDTNTEAFF; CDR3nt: TGTGCCAGCTCACTAGACACGAACACTGAAGCTTTCTTT